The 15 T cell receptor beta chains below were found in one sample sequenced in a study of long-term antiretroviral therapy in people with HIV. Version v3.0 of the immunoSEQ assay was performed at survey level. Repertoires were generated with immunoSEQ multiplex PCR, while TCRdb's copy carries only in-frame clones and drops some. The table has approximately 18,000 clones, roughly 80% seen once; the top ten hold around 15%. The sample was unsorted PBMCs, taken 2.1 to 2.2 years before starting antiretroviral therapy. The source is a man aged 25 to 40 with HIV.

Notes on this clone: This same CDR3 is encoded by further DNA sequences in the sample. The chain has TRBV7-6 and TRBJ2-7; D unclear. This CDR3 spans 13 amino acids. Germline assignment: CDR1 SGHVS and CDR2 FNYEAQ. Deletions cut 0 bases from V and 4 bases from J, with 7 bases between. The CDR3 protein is CASSLASSYEQYF. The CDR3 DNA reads TGTGCCAGCAGCTTAGCTAGTTCTTACGAGCAGTACTTC. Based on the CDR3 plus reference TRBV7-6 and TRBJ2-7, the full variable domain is GAGVSQSPRYKVTKRGQDVALRCDPISGHVSLYWYRQALGQGPEFLTYFNYEAQQDKSGLPNDRFSAERPEGSISTLTIQRTEQRDSAMYRCASSLASSYEQYFGPGTRLTVT.

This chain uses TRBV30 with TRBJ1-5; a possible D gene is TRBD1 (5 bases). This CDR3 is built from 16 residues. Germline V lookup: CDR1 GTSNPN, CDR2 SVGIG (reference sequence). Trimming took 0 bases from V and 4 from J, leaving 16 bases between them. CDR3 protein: CAWSVGAGLGNQPQHF. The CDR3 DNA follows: TGTGCCTGGAGTGTAGGGGCCGGGTTGGGGAATCAGCCCCAGCATTTT.

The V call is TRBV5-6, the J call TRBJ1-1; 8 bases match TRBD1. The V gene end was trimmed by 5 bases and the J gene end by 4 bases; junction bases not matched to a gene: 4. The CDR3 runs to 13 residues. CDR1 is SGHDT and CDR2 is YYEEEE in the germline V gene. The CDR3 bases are TGTGCCAGCAGACAAACAGGGGGCACTGAAGCTTTCTTT. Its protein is CASRQTGGTEAFF.

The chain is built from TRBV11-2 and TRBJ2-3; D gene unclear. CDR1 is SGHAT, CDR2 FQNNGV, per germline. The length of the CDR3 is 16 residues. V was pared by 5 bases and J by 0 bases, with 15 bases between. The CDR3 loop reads CASSPPRSGSTDTQYF. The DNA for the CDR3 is TGTGCCAGCAGCCCTCCCCGGTCCGGTAGCACAGATACGCAGTATTTT.

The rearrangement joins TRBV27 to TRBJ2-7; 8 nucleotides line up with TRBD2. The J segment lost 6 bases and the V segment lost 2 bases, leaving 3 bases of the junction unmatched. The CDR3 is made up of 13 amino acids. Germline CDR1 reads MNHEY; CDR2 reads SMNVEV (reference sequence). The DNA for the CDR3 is TGTGCCAGCAGTTTACGCGGGGGGCCCGAGCAGTACTTC. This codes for CASSLRGGPEQYF.

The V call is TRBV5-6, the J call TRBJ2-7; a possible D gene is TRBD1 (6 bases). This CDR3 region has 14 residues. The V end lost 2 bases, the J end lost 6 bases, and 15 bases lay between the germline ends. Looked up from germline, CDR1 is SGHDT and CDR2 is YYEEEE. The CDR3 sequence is CASSFGGGLTEQYF. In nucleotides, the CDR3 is TGTGCCAGCAGCTTCGGTGGGGGCTTAACCGAGCAGTACTTC.

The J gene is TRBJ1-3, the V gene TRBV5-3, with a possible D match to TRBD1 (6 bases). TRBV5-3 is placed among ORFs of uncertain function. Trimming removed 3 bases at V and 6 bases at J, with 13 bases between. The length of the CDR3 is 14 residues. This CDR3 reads CARSSDRRENTIYF. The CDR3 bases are TGTGCCAGAAGCTCCGACAGGAGGGAAAACACCATATATTTT.

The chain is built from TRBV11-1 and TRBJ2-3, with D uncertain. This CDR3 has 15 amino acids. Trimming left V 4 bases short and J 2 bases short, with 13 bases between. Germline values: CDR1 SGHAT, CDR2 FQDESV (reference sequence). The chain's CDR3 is CASSSTGPYTDTQYF. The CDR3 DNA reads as TGTGCCAGCAGCTCCACGGGCCCATACACAGATACGCAGTATTTT.

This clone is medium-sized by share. CDR3 region: CASSVGQVSTEAFF. CDR3 nucleotide sequence: TGTGCCAGCAGCGTCGGACAGGTGAGCACTGAAGCTTTCTTT. The rearrangement uses TRBV9 and TRBJ1-1; 7 bases agree with TRBD1. CDR1 and CDR2 (germline): SGDLS, YYNGEE. Unmatched junction bases numbered 5, after V lost 2 bases and J lost 4 bases. The CDR3 consists of 14 residues.

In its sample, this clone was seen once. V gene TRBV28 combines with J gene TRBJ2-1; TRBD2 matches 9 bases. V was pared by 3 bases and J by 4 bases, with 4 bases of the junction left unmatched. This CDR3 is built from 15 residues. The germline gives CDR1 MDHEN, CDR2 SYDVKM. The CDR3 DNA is TGTGCCAGCAGTTTCGGCGGGGGGGGGTACAATGAGCAGTTCTTC. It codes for CASSFGGGGYNEQFF.

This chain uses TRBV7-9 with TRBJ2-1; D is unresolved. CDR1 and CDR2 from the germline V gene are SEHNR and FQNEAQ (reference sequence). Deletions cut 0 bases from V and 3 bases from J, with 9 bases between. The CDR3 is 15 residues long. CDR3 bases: TGTGCCAGCAGCTTAGCAGGAGCCCTCTACAATGAGCAGTTCTTC. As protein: CASSLAGALYNEQFF.

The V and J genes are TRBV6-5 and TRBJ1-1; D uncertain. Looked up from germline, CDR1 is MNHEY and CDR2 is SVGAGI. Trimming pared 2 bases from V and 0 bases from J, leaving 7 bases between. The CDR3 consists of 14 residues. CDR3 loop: CASSYVGMNTEAFF. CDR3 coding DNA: TGTGCCAGCAGTTACGTGGGGATGAACACTGAAGCTTTCTTT.

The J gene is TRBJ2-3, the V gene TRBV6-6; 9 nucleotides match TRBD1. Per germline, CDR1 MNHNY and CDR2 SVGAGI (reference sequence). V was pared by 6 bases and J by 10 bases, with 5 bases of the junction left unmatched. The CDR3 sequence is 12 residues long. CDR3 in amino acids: CASRPGQGAQYF. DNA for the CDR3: TGTGCCAGCAGGCCGGGACAGGGTGCGCAGTATTTT.

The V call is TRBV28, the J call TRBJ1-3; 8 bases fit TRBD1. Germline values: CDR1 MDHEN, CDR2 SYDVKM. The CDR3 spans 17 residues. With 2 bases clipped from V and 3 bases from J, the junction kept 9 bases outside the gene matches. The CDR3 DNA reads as TGTGCCAGCAGTTTAGGCTCAGGGGGCCTTTTTGGAAACACCATATATTTT. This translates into CASSLGSGGLFGNTIYF.

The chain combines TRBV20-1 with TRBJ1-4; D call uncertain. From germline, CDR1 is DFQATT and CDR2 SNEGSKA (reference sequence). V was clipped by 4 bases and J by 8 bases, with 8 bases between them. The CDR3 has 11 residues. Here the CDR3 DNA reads TGCAGTGCTACCGACAAGGAAAAACTGTTTTTT. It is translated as CSATDKEKLFF.